This section outlines one T cell receptor (beta chain) sequence together with its context. Its antigen is currently unknown. Between the trimmed V and J ends, which lost 5 bases and 3 bases, there was a span of 14 bases. This CDR3 is 15 amino acids long. Germline V gene sequence: CDR1 SNHLY, CDR2 FYNNEI. Each TCR beta library was made by quantitative 5'-RACE that incorporated molecular barcodes. TCRdb passed the 5' RACE reads through MiXCR, listing each CDR3 protein once. The sample yields approximately 400,000 distinct CDR3 sequences, 17% seen once. This entry belongs to a study of CD8 T cells in ankylosing spondylitis. Overall study findings and caveats: What appeared characteristic of ankylosing spondylitis blood was a TCR beta motif of eight highly homologous variants. Researchers reportedly found disease-linked clones significantly enriched in matched ankylosing spondylitis synovial fluid. Existing reports had already noted some motif variants in reactive arthritis synovial fluid and blood.

The chain joins TRBV2 to TRBJ1-5, with D uncertain. The sequence was obtained from a male donor with ankylosing spondylitis. Sequencing input: blood, either unsorted or a sorted T cell fraction (not recorded which). The DNA of the CDR3 is TGTGCCAGCAGTATGTTCGCGGGCGCCAATCAGCCCCAGCATTTT. Protein product: CASSMFAGANQPQHF.